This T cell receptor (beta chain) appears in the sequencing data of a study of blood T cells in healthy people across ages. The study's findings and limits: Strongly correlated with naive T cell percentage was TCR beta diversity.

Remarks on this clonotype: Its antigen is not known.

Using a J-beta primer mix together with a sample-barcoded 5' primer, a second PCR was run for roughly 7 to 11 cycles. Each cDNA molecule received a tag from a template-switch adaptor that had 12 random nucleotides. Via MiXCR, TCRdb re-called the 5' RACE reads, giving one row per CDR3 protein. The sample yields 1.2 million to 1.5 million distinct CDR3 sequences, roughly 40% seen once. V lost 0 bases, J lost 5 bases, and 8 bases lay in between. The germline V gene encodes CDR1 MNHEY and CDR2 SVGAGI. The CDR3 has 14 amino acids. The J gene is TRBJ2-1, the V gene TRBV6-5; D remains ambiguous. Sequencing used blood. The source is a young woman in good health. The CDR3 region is CASSYSGYNNEQFF. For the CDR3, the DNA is TGTGCCAGCAGTTACTCAGGGTACAACAATGAGCAGTTCTTC.